This T cell receptor beta chain was observed in a study of OX40 agonist ivuxolimab in advanced cancers. The CDR3 spans 12 residues. Germline values: CDR1 SEHNR, CDR2 FQNEAQ (reference sequence). V shed 5 bases and J 5 bases; nucleotides not matched to a gene: 3. Method: immunoSEQ multiplex PCR; TCRdb's copy keeps in-frame clones and lacks some. The sample yields fewer than 30,000 clones, approximately 73% seen once. Sample: CD4+ or CD8+ T cells sorted from blood, taken in a trial of the OX40 agonist ivuxolimab. The TCR comes from an adult with an advanced solid tumor such as melanoma, head and neck, liver or kidney cancer. The chain has TRBV7-9 and TRBJ2-7; 7 bases align to TRBD1. In DNA form, the CDR3 reads TGTGCCAGCAGCCCCGGGACAGACGAGCAGTACTTC. Its translation: CASSPGTDEQYF.